The T cell receptor beta chain under discussion was sequenced for a study of cytomegalovirus exposure and HLA in healthy donors. It was with 60 Vbeta and 13 Jbeta primers that the PCR ran. Measured with immunoSEQ multiplex PCR; TCRdb has only the in-frame clones, and not every one. The sample holds 200,000 to 250,000 clones, under 85% seen once. The junction had 10 bases not matched to a gene; V was cut back by 5 bases and J by 6 bases. CDR1 MNHEY and CDR2 SMNVEV come from the germline V gene (reference sequence). The CDR3 is 15 residues long. The source is a woman aged 50 to 65 in good health and CMV-seropositive. Sequenced sample: PBMCs. The chain recombines TRBV27 with TRBJ1-2; 9 bases agree with TRBD1. DNA of the CDR3: TGTGCCAGCAGTACACGGGACAGGGATATGGATGGCTACACCTTC. It yields the protein CASSTRDRDMDGYTF.